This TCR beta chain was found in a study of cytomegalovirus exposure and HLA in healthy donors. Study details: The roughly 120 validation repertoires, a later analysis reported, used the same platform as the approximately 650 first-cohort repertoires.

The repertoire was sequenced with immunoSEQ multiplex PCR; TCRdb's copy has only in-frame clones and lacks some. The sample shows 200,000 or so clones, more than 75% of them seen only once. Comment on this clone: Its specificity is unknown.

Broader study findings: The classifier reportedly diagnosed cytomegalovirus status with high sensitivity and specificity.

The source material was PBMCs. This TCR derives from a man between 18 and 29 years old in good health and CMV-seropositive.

The CDR3 DNA sequence: TGTGCCAGCAGTTACTCGGGGACAGGGGAATACGAGACCCAGTACTTC. Translation: CASSYSGTGEYETQYF. The chain combines TRBV6-5 with TRBJ2-5; 10 bases line up with TRBD1. CDR3 length: 16 residues. CDR1 and CDR2 from the germline V gene are MNHEY and SVGAGI. With V trimmed by 0 bases and J by 5 bases, 6 bases remained unmatched.